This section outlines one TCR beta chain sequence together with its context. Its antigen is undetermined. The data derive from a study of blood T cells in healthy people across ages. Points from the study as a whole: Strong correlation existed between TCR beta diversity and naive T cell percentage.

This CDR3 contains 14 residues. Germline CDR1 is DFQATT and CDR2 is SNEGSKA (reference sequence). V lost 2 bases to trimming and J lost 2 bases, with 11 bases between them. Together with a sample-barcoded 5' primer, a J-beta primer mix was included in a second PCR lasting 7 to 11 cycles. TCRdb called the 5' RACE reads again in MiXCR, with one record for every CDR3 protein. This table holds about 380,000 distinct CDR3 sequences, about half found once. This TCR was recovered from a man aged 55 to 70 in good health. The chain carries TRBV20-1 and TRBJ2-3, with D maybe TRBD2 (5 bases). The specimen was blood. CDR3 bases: TGCAGTGCTAGATCAAGAGGGTTCACAGATACGCAGTATTTT. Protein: CSARSRGFTDTQYF.